The 13 T cell receptor beta chains presented below share a single source sample, sequenced in a study of long-term antiretroviral therapy in people with HIV. The assay, immunoSEQ v3.0, was run at survey level. This table comes from immunoSEQ multiplex PCR, and its TCRdb copy is limited to in-frame clones, with some not included. The data contain 25,000 or so clones, roughly 86% of them singletons. The material sequenced was unsorted PBMCs, taken 1.9 years after starting antiretroviral therapy. The receptors derive from a woman aged 25 to 45 with HIV.

The V gene is TRBV11-2, the J gene TRBJ1-1, with 8 bases fitting TRBD1. V lost 3 bases to trimming and J lost 0 bases; unmatched junction nucleotides: 3. This CDR3 is built from 15 residues. Germline V gene data show CDR1 as SGHAT and CDR2 as FQNNGV. The CDR3 sequence is CASSFSDRVNTEAFF. The CDR3 DNA is TGTGCCAGCAGCTTTTCGGACAGGGTGAACACTGAAGCTTTCTTT. Combining the CDR3 with reference TRBV11-2 and TRBJ1-1 gives the whole variable domain EAGVAQSPRYKIIEKRQSVAFWCNPISGHATLYWYQQILGQGPKLLIQFQNNGVVDDSQLPKDRFSAERLKGVDSTLKIQPAKLEDSAVYLCASSFSDRVNTEAFFGQGTRLTVV.

The chain links TRBV10-3 to TRBJ2-7; unclear D gene. This CDR3 is 14 amino acids long. Between the trimmed V and J ends, which lost 0 bases and 0 bases, there was a span of 6 bases. Germline V gene lookup returns CDR1 ENHRY and CDR2 SYGVKD. The CDR3 DNA follows: TGTGCCATCAGTGAGTCGATTGCCTCCTACGAGCAGTACTTC. Its protein product is CAISESIASYEQYF.

The chain uses TRBV11-1 and TRBJ1-1, with D unclear. CDR3 size: 13 residues. Germline CDR1 and CDR2: SGHAT and FQDESV (reference sequence). Trimming cost V 5 bases and J 4 bases, with 11 bases left between them. In nucleotides, the CDR3 is TGTGCCAGCAGCCCAAGCGGTGGCACTGAAGCTTTCTTT. It specifies CASSPSGGTEAFF.

The rearrangement uses TRBV2 and TRBJ1-4, with 7 positions matching TRBD1. The CDR3 has 15 residues. Germline trimming cut 5 bases from V and 4 bases from J; bases unmatched to any gene: 7. The germline CDR1 and CDR2 sequences are SNHLY and FYNNEI. CDR3 sequence: CASSSNRGINEKLFF. CDR3 sequence (DNA): TGTGCCAGCAGTTCCAACAGGGGAATTAATGAAAAACTGTTTTTT.

The chain couples TRBV4-1 to TRBJ1-2; D gene ambiguous. From germline, CDR1 is MGHRA and CDR2 YSYEKL. V was trimmed by 0 bases and J by 4 bases, leaving 9 bases between them. This CDR3 is built from 14 residues. Written as DNA, the CDR3 is TGCGCCAGCAGCCAAGAGTGGGTTAGCTATGGCTACACCTTC. This sequence encodes CASSQEWVSYGYTF.

The chain recombines TRBV10-2 with TRBJ2-7; D tentatively reads TRBD1 or TRBD2 (5 bases each). There are 15 residues in the CDR3. With 6 bases removed from V and 2 bases from J, the gap between germline ends came to 17 bases. CDR1 is WSHSY, CDR2 SAAADI, per germline. CDR3 amino acids: CASRKDTTLAYEQYF. CDR3 nucleotides: TGCGCCAGCAGGAAGGACACAACACTAGCCTACGAGCAGTACTTC.

The chain joins TRBV10-1 to TRBJ2-7; 13 nucleotides match TRBD2. In germline, CDR1 is WNHNN, CDR2 SYGVQD (reference sequence). With V trimmed by 6 bases and J by 3 bases, 5 bases remained unmatched. The CDR3 sequence is 15 residues long. The CDR3 reads CASRNGLAGVYEQYV. CDR3 sequence (DNA): TGCGCCAGCAGAAATGGACTAGCGGGGGTCTACGAGCAGTACGTC.

This clone came up once. This rearrangement joins TRBV11-2 to TRBJ2-7; unclear D gene. The germline gives CDR1 SGHAT, CDR2 FQNNGV. The CDR3 has 13 amino acids. The V gene lost 3 bases and the J gene lost 1 base, with 7 bases spanning the gap. The CDR3 reads CASSLLPSYEQYV. The CDR3 nucleotides are TGTGCCAGCAGCTTGTTACCTTCCTACGAGCAGTACGTC.

The chain couples TRBV7-3 to TRBJ2-3; unclear D gene. The V end was cut by 0 bases, the J end by 3 bases, with 4 bases between. The CDR3 sequence is 13 residues long. Germline V gene data show CDR1 as SGHTA and CDR2 as FQGTGA. The CDR3 spells CASSLTGTDTQYF. The CDR3 DNA sequence: TGTGCCAGCAGCTTAACAGGGACAGATACGCAGTATTTT.

This chain connects TRBV6-1 to TRBJ2-1, with D perhaps matching TRBD1 or TRBD2 (5 bases each). Germline lookup yields CDR1 MNHNS and CDR2 SASEGT. With 8 bases removed from V and 10 bases from J, the gap between germline ends came to 21 bases. CDR3 length: 14 amino acids. CDR3 sequence (DNA): TGTGCCAGCGTCCGGGACGGGCTCGCGGAGGAGCAGTTCTTC. This gives the protein CASVRDGLAEEQFF.

The V and J genes are TRBV7-8 and TRBJ2-3; tentatively, D is TRBD1 or TRBD2 (6 bases each). The V end was cut by 3 bases, the J end by 4 bases, with 17 bases between. This CDR3 contains 16 residues. Germline V gene data show CDR1 as SGHVS and CDR2 as FQNEAQ. The CDR3 DNA reads as TGTGCCAGCAGCTTTTGGGGGGCCAGGTACTCAGATACGCAGTATTTT. It is translated as CASSFWGARYSDTQYF. Combining the CDR3 with reference TRBV7-8 and TRBJ2-3 gives the whole variable domain GAGVSQSPRYKVAKRGQDVALRCDPISGHVSLFWYQQALGQGPEFLTYFQNEAQLDKSGLPSDRFFAERPEGSVSTLKIQRTQQEDSAVYLCASSFWGARYSDTQYFGPGTRLTVL.

This sequence joins TRBV6-4 and TRBJ1-6, with 10 bases identical to TRBD1. The CDR3 spans 18 residues. Germline V gene sequence: CDR1 MRHNA, CDR2 SNTAGT. J gave up 7 bases and V 0 bases, and 9 bases lay outside the gene matches. DNA of the CDR3: TGTGCCAGCAGTGACTCGTCCCCGGGACAGGGGAGGAATTCACCCCTCCACTTT. This codes for CASSDSSPGQGRNSPLHF.

The chain links TRBV30 to TRBJ1-6, with TRBD1 identical over 10 bases. CDR1 and CDR2 (germline): GTSNPN, SVGIG (reference sequence). The CDR3 consists of 17 residues. The V segment lost 3 bases and the J segment 2 bases; nucleotides outside the gene matches: 7. The CDR3, as DNA: TGTGCCTGGAGCACCGGGACAGGGGTCCCCTATAATTCACCCCTCCACTTT. This gives the protein CAWSTGTGVPYNSPLHF.